A single sample gave rise to the 11 T cell receptor beta chains below, sequenced in a study of shared clonotypes between healthy human individuals. Libraries were prepared by immunoSEQ multiplex PCR; TCRdb keeps only in-frame clonotypes and omits some of them. The sample carries about 2.3 million clones, more than 80% recorded once. What was sequenced was naive CD4+ T cells from PBMCs. The subset: CD45RA+ positively selected. Receptor source: a man between 18 and 35 years old in good health. Some clones in this sample may be carry-over from other donors' samples.

With regard to this clone: This CDR3 is also generated by other DNA sequences in the sample. V usage is TRBV5-6 and J usage is TRBJ2-7; no clear D. Looked up from germline, CDR1 is SGHDT and CDR2 is YYEEEE. The ends were cut back, 0 bases at V and 4 bases at J, with 5 bases in the middle. The CDR3 runs 12 residues. CDR3: CASSLGAYEQYF. CDR3 nucleotides: TGTGCCAGCAGCTTGGGGGCTTACGAGCAGTACTTC.

The chain combines TRBV5-1 with TRBJ2-2; tentatively, D is TRBD1 (5 bases). CDR3 length: 14 amino acids. The V end was cut by 0 bases, the J end by 3 bases, with 6 bases between. Germline V gene lookup returns CDR1 SGHRS and CDR2 YFSETQ. The DNA for the CDR3 is TGCGCCAGCAGCTTGGCAGGGCACACCGGGGAGCTGTTTTTT. Amino acids: CASSLAGHTGELFF. Filled out from reference TRBV5-1 and TRBJ2-2, the complete variable domain reads KAGVTQTPRYLIKTRGQQVTLSCSPISGHRSVSWYQQTPGQGLQFLFEYFSETQRNKGNFPGRFSGRQFSNSRSEMNVSTLELGDSALYLCASSLAGHTGELFFGEGSRLTVL.

J is TRBJ2-6 and V is TRBV29-1, with D perhaps matching TRBD1 (5 bases). Trimming cost V 5 bases and J 4 bases, with 24 bases left between them. Germline lookup yields CDR1 SQVTM and CDR2 ANQGSEA. The CDR3 sequence is 18 residues long. CDR3 sequence (DNA): TGCAGCGTTTACGAAGCAGGGATGCTTTGGGCCGGGGCCAACGTCCTGACTTTC. Its protein product is CSVYEAGMLWAGANVLTF.

The J gene is TRBJ2-7, the V gene TRBV11-3, with TRBD2 matching 8 bases. The CDR3 spans 14 residues. The V gene end was trimmed by 2 bases and the J gene end by 2 bases; junction bases not matched to a gene: 2. Looked up from germline, CDR1 is SGHNT and CDR2 is YENEEA. CDR3 region: CASSLSGRAYEQYF. As DNA, the CDR3 is TGTGCCAGCAGCTTAAGCGGGAGAGCCTACGAGCAGTACTTC.

This chain joins TRBV5-1 and TRBJ2-6; D uncertain. Germline assignment: CDR1 SGHRS and CDR2 YFSETQ. This CDR3 has 18 amino acids. V lost 4 bases and J 1 base, leaving 18 bases between the germline ends. The CDR3 bases are TGCGCCAGCAGCCCTACCCGCCCTAGAGGATCTGGGGCCAACGTCCTGACTTTC. It specifies CASSPTRPRGSGANVLTF.

This clone was seen once. The chain joins TRBV7-2 to TRBJ1-5; D is unresolved. V was trimmed by 1 base and J by 0 bases, leaving 10 bases between them. Germline lookup yields CDR1 SGHTA and CDR2 FQGNSA. The CDR3 runs 16 residues. In DNA, the CDR3 is TGTGCCAGCAGCTTAGGTAGGGCGTATAGCAATCAGCCCCAGCATTTT. It is translated as CASSLGRAYSNQPQHF.

The CDR3 coding sequence is TGCAGCGCTGTTAACTACAATGAGCAGTTCTTC. Translating gives CSAVNYNEQFF. The rearrangement joins TRBV29-1 to TRBJ2-1; D is unresolved. The CDR3 spans 11 residues. Germline V gene lookup returns CDR1 SQVTM and CDR2 ANQGSEA. Trimming cost V 7 bases and J 3 bases, with 7 bases left between them.

V is TRBV5-1 and J is TRBJ2-7; TRBD2 aligns across 11 bases. The CDR3 totals 17 residues. J gave up 6 bases and V 1 base, and 12 bases lay outside the gene matches. Germline CDR1 is SGHRS and CDR2 is YFSETQ. CDR3 sequence: CASSLNLAGGLGAEQYF. The CDR3, as DNA: TGCGCCAGCAGCTTGAACCTAGCGGGAGGTCTAGGGGCCGAGCAGTACTTC. The whole variable domain, filled in from reference TRBV5-1 and TRBJ2-7, reads KAGVTQTPRYLIKTRGQQVTLSCSPISGHRSVSWYQQTPGQGLQFLFEYFSETQRNKGNFPGRFSGRQFSNSRSEMNVSTLELGDSALYLCASSLNLAGGLGAEQYFGPGTRLTVT.

The DNA of the CDR3 is TGTGCCAGCAGTGAACGACACCCCAGGGAGGTAGAGGGCTACACCTTC. It codes for CASSERHPREVEGYTF. V usage is TRBV6-1 and J usage is TRBJ1-2; D is possibly TRBD1 (5 bases). The germline V gene encodes CDR1 MNHNS and CDR2 SASEGT. The V and J ends lost 2 bases and 8 bases respectively, with 21 bases between them. The CDR3 covers 16 residues.

The CDR3 reads CASALEGGGGYTF. CDR3 nucleotide sequence: TGCGCCAGCGCCCTTGAAGGGGGGGGTGGCTACACCTTC. V and J are TRBV5-1 and TRBJ1-2; perhaps TRBD1 as D (6 bases). CDR1 and CDR2 (germline): SGHRS, YFSETQ. V gave up 7 bases and J gave up 7 bases, with 17 bases separating them. The CDR3 consists of 13 residues.

This clone was detected once. The V call is TRBV2, the J call TRBJ2-1, with unresolved D. This CDR3 comprises 13 residues. Germline V gene data show CDR1 as SNHLY and CDR2 as FYNNEI. V lost 0 bases and J 9 bases, leaving 9 bases between the germline ends. The CDR3 spells CASSEAPGTEQFF. CDR3 in DNA: TGTGCCAGCAGTGAAGCGCCAGGCACTGAGCAGTTCTTC.